This entry is about one T cell receptor beta chain. Its matching antigen is unknown. The entry originates in a study of metastatic and nonmetastatic thyroid tumors. Study as a whole: Samples came from malignant and benign thyroid patients, and repertoires were compared across blood and tumor or nodule tissue. The study's findings and limits: TCR beta diversity was reportedly significantly higher in malignant thyroid tumors than benign nodules, in blood and tumor.

Trimming removed 0 bases from V and 13 bases from J, with 25 bases in between. CDR1 is LGHNA, CDR2 YNFKEQ, per germline. This CDR3 comprises 17 residues. Each patient came to thyroid surgery without any prior treatment (of any kind). Authors' analysis steps: A classifier of distant metastasis in papillary thyroid cancer was built from CDR3 differences (across clinicopathological groups). MiXCR was used by TCRdb to re-call the PCR reads. TCRdb's processing, not the study's, gives the V and J calls here. The data show roughly 30,000 clones, with 15% to 20% seen just once and about 10% held by the top ten.

The TCR originated in a female donor with papillary thyroid cancer or a benign thyroid nodule (not recorded which). Some clones in this sample may be carry-over from other donors' samples. The V and J genes are TRBV4-2 and TRBJ2-1, with D possibly being TRBD2 (7 bases). Sequencing input: blood. Here the CDR3 reads CASSQDGGGGGPVDQFF. In DNA form, the CDR3 reads TGTGCCAGCAGCCAAGACGGAGGTGGCGGGGGCCCCGTTGATCAGTTCTTC.